The rows below give T cell receptor beta chains drawn from one sample of a study of early T cells in non-severe SARS-CoV-2 infection. One entry per CDR3 protein results from TCRdb running MiXCR on the 5' RACE reads. The sample has about 77,000 distinct CDR3 sequences, approximately 15% seen once; the top ten hold roughly 2.7%. The sample taken for sequencing was whole blood. Receptors originate from an adult who was a healthcare worker with PCR-confirmed SARS-CoV-2 infection or an uninfected control (not recorded which). Both conserved end residues are part of each CDR3. The order of the fields is D gene, V gene, clone size, J gene, CDR3 protein, CDR3 DNA. A D gene is named only where the DNA matches it firmly. Size tells how often a clone was seen (once, few, many) or the class of an expanded clone, and some rows leave it out.

D gene: -
V gene: TRBV3-1
clone size: -
J gene: TRBJ2-1
CDR3 protein: CASGVGRSRYNEQFF
CDR3 DNA: TGTGCCAGCGGGGTAGGGAGGTCGAGGTACAATGAGCAGTTCTTC

D gene: TRBD1
V gene: TRBV5-1
clone size: -
J gene: TRBJ2-1
CDR3 protein: CASSHQTGNELFF
CDR3 DNA: TGCGCCAGCAGCCACCAGACAGGGAATGAGCTGTTCTTC

D gene: -
V gene: TRBV10-1
clone size: many
J gene: TRBJ2-5
CDR3 protein: CASSDGAHQETQYF
CDR3 DNA: TGCGCCAGCAGTGACGGGGCCCACCAAGAGACCCAGTACTTC

D gene: -
V gene: TRBV7-2
clone size: few
J gene: TRBJ2-3
CDR3 protein: CASSYRDTQYF
CDR3 DNA: TGTGCCAGCAGCTACCGGGATACGCAGTATTTT

D gene: TRBD2
V gene: TRBV28
clone size: -
J gene: TRBJ2-3
CDR3 protein: CASSLGLAGGSTDTQYF
CDR3 DNA: TGTGCCAGCAGTTTGGGACTAGCGGGAGGTAGCACAGATACGCAGTATTTT

D gene: -
V gene: TRBV15
clone size: -
J gene: TRBJ1-4
CDR3 protein: CATSRDLGRNNEKLFF
CDR3 DNA: TGTGCCACCAGCAGAGACCTGGGTCGGAATAATGAAAAACTGTTTTTT

D gene: TRBD2
V gene: TRBV7-6
clone size: -
J gene: TRBJ2-7
CDR3 protein: CASSSWTSRTYEQYF
CDR3 DNA: TGTGCCAGCAGCTCTTGGACTAGCCGTACCTACGAGCAGTACTTC

D gene: -
V gene: TRBV7-9
clone size: -
J gene: TRBJ2-5
CDR3 protein: CASNRPEADWEETQYF
CDR3 DNA: TGTGCCAGCAACCGCCCGGAAGCGGACTGGGAAGAGACCCAGTACTTC

D gene: -
V gene: TRBV9
clone size: -
J gene: TRBJ1-2
CDR3 protein: CASSVRDRNYGYTF
CDR3 DNA: TGTGCCAGCAGCGTCCGAGACAGAAACTATGGCTACACCTTC

D gene: -
V gene: TRBV7-9
clone size: -
J gene: TRBJ2-1
CDR3 protein: CASSSAAYEQFF
CDR3 DNA: TGTGCCAGCAGTTCAGCGGCGTATGAGCAGTTCTTC

D gene: TRBD1
V gene: TRBV19
clone size: many
J gene: TRBJ2-1
CDR3 protein: CASSAWGQSHEQFF
CDR3 DNA: TGTGCCAGTAGTGCTTGGGGACAGAGCCATGAGCAGTTCTTC

D gene: -
V gene: TRBV30
clone size: few
J gene: TRBJ1-3
CDR3 protein: CASLTVSGNTIYF
CDR3 DNA: TGTGCCTCCCTTACAGTCTCTGGAAACACCATATATTTT

D gene: -
V gene: TRBV6-5
clone size: few
J gene: TRBJ2-7
CDR3 protein: CASSSPKTTSYEQYF
CDR3 DNA: TGTGCCAGCAGTTCCCCGAAGACAACCTCCTACGAGCAGTACTTC

D gene: -
V gene: TRBV24-1
clone size: -
J gene: TRBJ2-2
CDR3 protein: CATSDLGQGGTGELFF
CDR3 DNA: TGTGCCACCAGTGATTTGGGGCAGGGAGGCACCGGGGAGCTGTTTTTT

D gene: -
V gene: TRBV6-6
clone size: -
J gene: TRBJ1-2
CDR3 protein: CASSYEGSYGYTF
CDR3 DNA: TGTGCCAGCAGTTATGAGGGAAGCTATGGCTACACCTTC

D gene: -
V gene: TRBV28
clone size: -
J gene: TRBJ2-7
CDR3 protein: CASHDGQGRWSYEQYF
CDR3 DNA: TGTGCCAGCCATGACGGGCAGGGGAGGTGGTCCTACGAGCAGTACTTC

D gene: -
V gene: TRBV28
clone size: -
J gene: TRBJ2-2
CDR3 protein: CASGINTGELFF
CDR3 DNA: TGTGCCAGCGGGATTAACACCGGGGAGCTGTTTTTT

D gene: -
V gene: TRBV20-1
clone size: many
J gene: TRBJ2-3
CDR3 protein: CSARDSPDTQYF
CDR3 DNA: TGCAGTGCTAGAGATTCCCCAGATACGCAGTATTTT

D gene: TRBD1
V gene: TRBV28
clone size: -
J gene: TRBJ2-1
CDR3 protein: CASSQTGPLRNEQFF
CDR3 DNA: TGTGCCAGCAGTCAGACAGGGCCCCTAAGGAATGAGCAGTTCTTC

D gene: TRBD1
V gene: TRBV19
clone size: -
J gene: TRBJ2-6
CDR3 protein: CASTMADRAGANVLTF
CDR3 DNA: TGTGCCAGTACTATGGCGGACAGGGCCGGGGCCAACGTCCTGACTTTC

D gene: -
V gene: TRBV19
clone size: few
J gene: TRBJ1-5
CDR3 protein: CASVDSQNQPQHF
CDR3 DNA: TGTGCCAGTGTTGACAGTCAGAATCAGCCCCAGCATTTT

D gene: -
V gene: TRBV6-6
clone size: -
J gene: TRBJ1-4
CDR3 protein: CASSYPALVRPVEKLFF
CDR3 DNA: TGTGCCAGCAGTTACCCCGCGCTAGTAAGACCAGTGGAAAAACTGTTTTTT

D gene: TRBD1
V gene: TRBV24-1
clone size: many
J gene: TRBJ1-1
CDR3 protein: CATSDPGQAEAFF
CDR3 DNA: TGTGCCACCAGTGATCCCGGACAGGCCGAAGCTTTCTTT

D gene: TRBD1
V gene: TRBV19
clone size: -
J gene: TRBJ2-5
CDR3 protein: CASSIQSGGVTQYF
CDR3 DNA: TGTGCCAGTAGTATTCAATCAGGGGGAGTGACCCAGTACTTC

D gene: -
V gene: TRBV9
clone size: -
J gene: TRBJ2-5
CDR3 protein: CASSPREGAWETQYF
CDR3 DNA: TGTGCCAGCAGCCCCCGGGAGGGGGCGTGGGAGACCCAGTACTTC

D gene: TRBD1
V gene: TRBV7-8
clone size: -
J gene: TRBJ2-7
CDR3 protein: CASSHRDSTYEQYF
CDR3 DNA: TGTGCCAGCAGCCACCGGGACAGTACCTACGAGCAGTACTTC

D gene: -
V gene: TRBV20-1
clone size: few
J gene: TRBJ1-5
CDR3 protein: CSALTEGNQPQHF
CDR3 DNA: TGCAGTGCCCTGACAGAGGGCAATCAGCCCCAGCATTTT

D gene: TRBD2
V gene: TRBV14
clone size: many
J gene: TRBJ2-1
CDR3 protein: CASSVAGENEQFF
CDR3 DNA: TGTGCCAGCAGCGTAGCGGGAGAGAATGAGCAGTTCTTC

D gene: -
V gene: TRBV9
clone size: many
J gene: TRBJ1-1
CDR3 protein: CASSVKENTEAFF
CDR3 DNA: TGTGCCAGCAGCGTAAAGGAGAACACTGAAGCTTTCTTT

D gene: TRBD1
V gene: TRBV11-3
clone size: -
J gene: TRBJ2-1
CDR3 protein: CASSLIPGQGNNEQFF
CDR3 DNA: TGTGCCAGCAGCTTAATCCCGGGACAGGGAAACAATGAGCAGTTCTTC

D gene: -
V gene: TRBV30
clone size: few
J gene: TRBJ1-1
CDR3 protein: CAWSVLRQSGAEAFF
CDR3 DNA: TGTGCCTGGAGTGTACTGCGGCAGAGTGGGGCTGAAGCTTTCTTT

D gene: -
V gene: TRBV11-2
clone size: many
J gene: TRBJ2-1
CDR3 protein: CASSLDGEQFF
CDR3 DNA: TGTGCCAGCAGCTTAGATGGGGAGCAGTTCTTC

D gene: TRBD2
V gene: TRBV10-3
clone size: many
J gene: TRBJ2-2
CDR3 protein: CAISDVGLAGANTGELFF
CDR3 DNA: TGTGCCATCAGCGATGTGGGCTTAGCGGGAGCGAACACCGGGGAGCTGTTTTTT

D gene: -
V gene: TRBV24-1
clone size: few
J gene: TRBJ2-1
CDR3 protein: CATSSSPGAAEQFF
CDR3 DNA: TGTGCCACCAGTTCTAGCCCGGGGGCGGCTGAGCAGTTCTTC

D gene: -
V gene: TRBV13
clone size: few
J gene: TRBJ1-6
CDR3 protein: CASSPSGSPLHF
CDR3 DNA: TGTGCCAGCAGCCCATCCGGTTCACCCCTCCACTTT

D gene: -
V gene: TRBV18
clone size: -
J gene: TRBJ1-1
CDR3 protein: CASSPPTLNTEAFF
CDR3 DNA: TGTGCCAGCTCACCACCCACTCTGAACACTGAAGCTTTCTTT

D gene: -
V gene: TRBV7-8
clone size: few
J gene: TRBJ2-1
CDR3 protein: CASSLGLGLSYNEQFF
CDR3 DNA: TGTGCCAGCAGCTTAGGACTTGGATTATCCTACAATGAGCAGTTCTTC

D gene: TRBD1
V gene: TRBV28
clone size: -
J gene: TRBJ2-1
CDR3 protein: CASSLSPGQGRYNEQFF
CDR3 DNA: TGTGCCAGCAGTTTATCCCCGGGACAGGGGCGATACAATGAGCAGTTCTTC

D gene: TRBD1
V gene: TRBV6-5
clone size: many
J gene: TRBJ2-5
CDR3 protein: CASRLFGTVQETQYF
CDR3 DNA: TGTGCCAGCCGTCTCTTCGGGACAGTCCAAGAGACCCAGTACTTC

D gene: TRBD2
V gene: TRBV11-2
clone size: -
J gene: TRBJ2-3
CDR3 protein: CASSLSSGLHTDTQYF
CDR3 DNA: TGTGCCAGCAGCTTGTCTAGCGGACTACACACAGATACGCAGTATTTT

D gene: TRBD1
V gene: TRBV27
clone size: many
J gene: TRBJ2-2
CDR3 protein: CASRPGQGYTGELFF
CDR3 DNA: TGTGCCAGCAGGCCGGGACAGGGGTACACCGGGGAGCTGTTTTTT

D gene: -
V gene: TRBV5-5
clone size: few
J gene: TRBJ2-7
CDR3 protein: CASSLSGGNYEWQYF
CDR3 DNA: TGTGCCAGCAGCTTGAGTGGGGGAAACTACGAGTGGCAGTACTTC

D gene: -
V gene: TRBV11-3
clone size: -
J gene: TRBJ2-2
CDR3 protein: CASSLRTKNTGELFF
CDR3 DNA: TGTGCCAGCAGCCTCCGGACAAAGAACACCGGGGAGCTGTTTTTT

D gene: TRBD2
V gene: TRBV5-1
clone size: many
J gene: TRBJ2-7
CDR3 protein: CASSYTSGGTYEQYF
CDR3 DNA: TGCGCCAGCAGCTATACTAGCGGGGGAACCTACGAGCAGTACTTC

D gene: -
V gene: TRBV5-1
clone size: -
J gene: TRBJ2-1
CDR3 protein: CASSEDTSGHNEQFF
CDR3 DNA: TGCGCCAGCAGCGAGGACACCAGCGGACACAATGAGCAGTTCTTC

D gene: TRBD1
V gene: TRBV3-1
clone size: many
J gene: TRBJ1-1
CDR3 protein: CASSQRGQGNTEAFF
CDR3 DNA: TGTGCCAGCAGCCAAAGGGGACAGGGGAACACTGAAGCTTTCTTT

D gene: TRBD1
V gene: TRBV6-6
clone size: -
J gene: TRBJ2-4
CDR3 protein: CASSSGQGFPGAKNIQCF
CDR3 DNA: TGTGCCAGCAGTTCGGGACAGGGTTTCCCCGGAGCCAAAAACATTCAGTGCTTC

D gene: TRBD1
V gene: TRBV7-6
clone size: few
J gene: TRBJ2-1
CDR3 protein: CASSLGPGTGKHDEQFF
CDR3 DNA: TGTGCCAGCAGCTTAGGGCCGGGGACAGGGAAACACGATGAGCAGTTCTTC

D gene: -
V gene: TRBV28
clone size: few
J gene: TRBJ1-6
CDR3 protein: CASRSLTGTVNSPLHF
CDR3 DNA: TGTGCCAGCAGGTCGTTGACCGGGACGGTGAATTCACCCCTCCACTTT

D gene: -
V gene: TRBV11-2
clone size: -
J gene: TRBJ1-1
CDR3 protein: CASSLRGTLNTEAFF
CDR3 DNA: TGTGCCAGCAGCTTAAGGGGCACCCTGAACACTGAAGCTTTCTTT

D gene: TRBD1
V gene: TRBV25-1
clone size: -
J gene: TRBJ1-2
CDR3 protein: CASSEGRGPGYTF
CDR3 DNA: TGTGCCAGCAGTGAAGGCAGGGGGCCAGGCTACACCTTC